Shown below are 2 T cell receptor beta chains from a single sample sequenced in a study of shared clonotypes between healthy human individuals. Libraries were prepared by immunoSEQ multiplex PCR; TCRdb keeps only in-frame clonotypes and omits some of them. Of about 680,000 clones listed, approximately 73% are singletons. The sequenced material came from memory CD4+ T cells sorted from blood. Subset here: CD45RA-negative fraction. The receptors derive from a woman aged 25 to 45 in good health.

DNA for the CDR3: TGTGCCAGCAGTCGGACAACTAATCAGCCCCAGCATTTT. Its translation: CASSRTTNQPQHF. The rearrangement uses TRBV11-3 and TRBJ1-5; D is perhaps TRBD1 (5 bases). The ends were cut back, 6 bases at V and 4 bases at J, with 10 bases in the middle. The length of the CDR3 is 13 residues. Germline V gene data show CDR1 as SGHNT and CDR2 as YENEEA.

V and J are TRBV15 and TRBJ1-5; 7 bases map to TRBD1. Germline values: CDR1 LNHNV, CDR2 YYDKDF (reference sequence). The CDR3 consists of 16 residues. Trimming removed 0 bases from V and 3 bases from J; junction bases left unmatched: 5. CDR3 coding DNA: TGTGCCACCAGCAGAGAGGCAGGGGGGAACAATCAGCCCCAGCATTTT. Protein: CATSREAGGNNQPQHF.